The clone carrying this T cell receptor beta chain appeared a single time. The length of the CDR3 is 19 residues. V gave up 3 bases and J gave up 1 base; unmatched junction bases: 12. The germline V gene encodes CDR1 LNHDA and CDR2 SQIVND (reference sequence). Purification of the CD8+ and CD4+ T cells relied on negative isolation, and TEMRA cells underwent FACS enrichment. The entry originates in a study of CD8 T cells in Susac syndrome. When the RNA was reverse transcribed, random hexamers were used with an input of roughly 0.45 to 1 ug. TCRdb fed the immunoSEQ multiplex PCR reads into MiXCR, producing one record per CDR3 protein. The profile shows 80,000 or so distinct CDR3 sequences, under 95% of them singletons.

This chain joins TRBV19 and TRBJ2-3, with 11 bases fitting TRBD2. The sequenced sample consisted of CD4+ T cells from PBMCs. This clonotype originated in a human donor with Susac syndrome. CDR3 DNA sequence: TGTGCCAGTAGTATCGGGCTAGCGGGAGGACGAGGCCGCACAGATACGCAGTATTTT. Its protein is CASSIGLAGGRGRTDTQYF. Supplemented by reference TRBV19 and TRBJ2-3, the full variable domain reads DGGITQSPKYLFRKEGQNVTLSCEQNLNHDAMYWYRQDPGQGLRLIYYSQIVNDFQKGDIAEGYSVSREKKESFPLTVTSAQKNPTAFYLCASSIGLAGGRGRTDTQYFGPGTRLTVL.